These 19 T cell receptor beta chains were all obtained from the same sample, sequenced in a study of technical replicates of blood from a few donors. The assay was immunoSEQ multiplex PCR, and TCRdb's table has in-frame clones only and misses some. The table records more than 65,000 clones, roughly 96% of them present only once. The sequenced material came from T cells isolated from PBMCs. Receptor source: a human donor in good health.

This clone was seen once. The rearrangement joins TRBV7-2 to TRBJ2-5; possibly TRBD2 for D (6 bases). The CDR3 has 18 amino acids. Germline CDR1 SGHTA, CDR2 FQGNSA. Trimming shortened V by 6 bases and J by 5 bases, and 28 bases separated the two germline ends. In DNA, the CDR3 is TGTGCCAGCAGTTGGAGGGGTCTCCGTAGCGATCCCTGGGAGACCCAGTACTTC. Its translation is CASSWRGLRSDPWETQYF.

The genes are TRBV5-4 and TRBJ2-7; weak D call: TRBD1 (5 bases). Trimming cost V 1 base and J 0 bases, with 8 bases left between them. Germline V lookup: CDR1 SGHNT, CDR2 YYREEE (reference sequence). The CDR3 is 14 amino acids. In DNA, the CDR3 is TGTGCCAGCAGCTTGTGGGGCAGCTCCTACGAGCAGTACTTC. This encodes CASSLWGSSYEQYF.

CDR3 protein: CASSLTLAGGADTQYF. Here the CDR3 DNA reads TGTGCCAGCAGCTTGACCCTAGCGGGAGGAGCAGATACGCAGTATTTT. The V gene is TRBV5-4, the J gene TRBJ2-3; 11 positions agree with TRBD2. CDR1 SGHNT and CDR2 YYREEE come from the germline V gene (reference sequence). There are 16 residues in the CDR3. The V gene end was trimmed by 1 base and the J gene end by 4 bases; junction bases not matched to a gene: 5.

This clone was observed once. This sequence joins TRBV6-6 and TRBJ1-2, with a tentative D call TRBD1 (5 bases). Trimming removed 0 bases from V and 5 bases from J, with 13 bases in between. CDR3 length: 15 amino acids. From germline, CDR1 is MNHNY and CDR2 SVGAGI (reference sequence). The chain's CDR3 is CASSYSRGRDYGYTF. In DNA, the CDR3 is TGTGCCAGCAGTTACTCGCGCGGCAGGGATTATGGCTACACCTTC.

CDR3 sequence reads: CAWSPGVSYGYTF. The DNA of the CDR3 is TGTGCCTGGAGTCCCGGGGTCTCATATGGCTACACCTTC. The V gene is TRBV30, the J gene TRBJ1-2, with D hard to call. The V gene's germline CDR1 is GTSNPN and CDR2 SVGIG (reference sequence). The CDR3 extends over 13 amino acids. Trimming shortened V by 2 bases and J by 5 bases, and 12 bases separated the two germline ends.

The chain uses TRBV5-1 and TRBJ2-3; TRBD2 agrees at 9 bases. After removal of 3 bases from V and 4 bases from J, the junction contained 6 bases not matched to a gene. CDR3 size: 15 residues. The germline gives CDR1 SGHRS, CDR2 YFSETQ. CDR3 nucleotide sequence: TGCGCCAGCAGCTGGAGCGGGAGGTTCTCAGATACGCAGTATTTT. Its protein product is CASSWSGRFSDTQYF.

The rearrangement links TRBV7-3 to TRBJ2-6; D not certain. V gave up 4 bases and J gave up 0 bases, with 4 bases separating them. Germline lookup yields CDR1 SGHTA and CDR2 FQGTGA. CDR3 length equals 14 residues. The CDR3 nucleotides read TGTGCCAGCAGCTCTATCTCTGGGGCCAACGTCCTGACTTTC. Its translation is CASSSISGANVLTF.

The rearrangement links TRBV18 to TRBJ2-1; a weak D match, TRBD1 (5 bases). The V end was cut by 6 bases, the J end by 0 bases, with 12 bases between. This CDR3 has 15 amino acids. Per germline, CDR1 KGHSH and CDR2 LQKENI. Here the CDR3 reads CASSPFDSSYNEQFF. The CDR3 DNA reads TGTGCCAGCTCCCCTTTTGACAGCTCCTACAATGAGCAGTTCTTC.

The V call is TRBV7-9, the J call TRBJ2-3; D is unresolved. From germline, CDR1 is SEHNR and CDR2 FQNEAQ (reference sequence). The CDR3 is made up of 14 amino acids. V lost 1 base and J 6 bases, leaving 11 bases between the germline ends. The CDR3 region is CASSLEVRLDTQYF. DNA of the CDR3: TGTGCCAGCAGCTTAGAGGTTCGACTTGATACGCAGTATTTT.

The J gene is TRBJ2-6, the V gene TRBV9, with D perhaps TRBD1 (6 bases). The CDR3 loop spans 19 amino acids. The germline gives CDR1 SGDLS, CDR2 YYNGEE. V lost 1 base, J lost 0 bases, and 17 bases lay in between. The CDR3 sequence: CASSVRSGQVVSGANVLTF. The CDR3 bases are TGTGCCAGCAGCGTAAGGTCGGGACAAGTCGTCTCTGGGGCCAACGTCCTGACTTTC.

The chain combines TRBV10-3 with TRBJ2-3; 9 bases are a match to TRBD2. The CDR3 sequence is 18 residues long. Germline values: CDR1 ENHRY, CDR2 SYGVKD. V lost 2 bases and J lost 2; bases outside the gene matches: 11. The CDR3 is CAISEEGSLAGPTDTQYF. In nucleotides, the CDR3 is TGTGCCATCAGTGAGGAGGGGTCTCTAGCGGGACCCACAGATACGCAGTATTTT.

The CDR3 here is CASSSGWDTQYF. CDR3 DNA sequence: TGTGCCAGCAGCTCCGGGTGGGATACGCAGTATTTT. V usage is TRBV9 and J usage is TRBJ2-3, with D hard to call. The CDR3 contains 12 residues. CDR1 is SGDLS, CDR2 YYNGEE, per germline. V lost 4 bases, J lost 6 bases, and 9 bases lay in between.

V gene TRBV14 combines with J gene TRBJ2-7; D may be TRBD2 (6 bases). Trimming left V 3 bases short and J 4 bases short, with 13 bases between. Germline V gives CDR1 SGHDN, CDR2 FVKESK. The CDR3 has 14 amino acids. CDR3 coding DNA: TGTGCCAGCAGCCACGGGACTGGGAAGTACGAGCAGTACTTC. It yields the protein CASSHGTGKYEQYF.

The gene calls are TRBV4-2 and TRBJ2-5; 7 bases are a match to TRBD1. CDR1 and CDR2 from the germline V gene are LGHNA and YNFKEQ. J lost 1 base, V lost 0 bases, and 2 bases had no gene match. CDR3 length equals 15 residues. The CDR3 protein is CASSQEDRFQETQYF. The CDR3 DNA follows: TGTGCCAGCAGCCAAGAGGACAGGTTCCAAGAGACCCAGTACTTC.

This chain joins TRBV5-6 and TRBJ1-1; 10 bases match TRBD1. V gave up 0 bases and J gave up 4 bases; unmatched junction bases: 0. The V gene's germline CDR1 is SGHDT and CDR2 YYEEEE. CDR3 length: 14 residues. CDR3 sequence reads: CASSLGDRGTEAFF. The CDR3 DNA follows: TGTGCCAGCAGCTTGGGGGACAGGGGCACTGAAGCTTTCTTT.

The chain uses TRBV5-4 and TRBJ2-5; 12 positions match TRBD2. V dropped 5 bases and J dropped 1; count of bases not matched to a gene: 3. Per germline, CDR1 SGHNT and CDR2 YYREEE (reference sequence). The CDR3 contains 15 residues. In DNA, the CDR3 is TGTGCCAGCAGGATGACTAGCGGGAGCCAAGAGACCCAGTACTTC. It yields the protein CASRMTSGSQETQYF.

The chain has TRBV27 and TRBJ2-1; 11 nucleotides line up with TRBD2. The trim removed 6 bases at V and 6 bases at J, leaving 7 bases unmatched. CDR1 is MNHEY and CDR2 is SMNVEV in the germline V gene (reference sequence). This CDR3 has 15 residues. The CDR3 coding sequence is TGTGCCAGCAGCCTCTCACTAGCGGGAGTCAATGAGCAGTTCTTC. Protein: CASSLSLAGVNEQFF.

This clone was seen a single time. V gene TRBV4-2 combines with J gene TRBJ2-7; D ambiguous. Germline lookup yields CDR1 LGHNA and CDR2 YNFKEQ. Trimming removed 0 bases from V and 3 bases from J, with 15 bases in between. The CDR3 has 16 residues. In DNA, the CDR3 is TGTGCCAGCAGCCAAGAGGGTCCCTCGACTCACTACGAGCAGTACTTC. Protein product: CASSQEGPSTHYEQYF.

V and J are TRBV19 and TRBJ2-7; TRBD1 is a possible D gene (6 bases). Germline loops: CDR1 LNHDA, CDR2 SQIVND (reference sequence). The CDR3 consists of 15 residues. With 5 bases removed from V and 5 bases from J, the gap between germline ends came to 19 bases. The CDR3 DNA follows: TGTGCCAGTAGTCTCCACGCCCGGACAGAGGACGAGCAGTACTTC. This codes for CASSLHARTEDEQYF.